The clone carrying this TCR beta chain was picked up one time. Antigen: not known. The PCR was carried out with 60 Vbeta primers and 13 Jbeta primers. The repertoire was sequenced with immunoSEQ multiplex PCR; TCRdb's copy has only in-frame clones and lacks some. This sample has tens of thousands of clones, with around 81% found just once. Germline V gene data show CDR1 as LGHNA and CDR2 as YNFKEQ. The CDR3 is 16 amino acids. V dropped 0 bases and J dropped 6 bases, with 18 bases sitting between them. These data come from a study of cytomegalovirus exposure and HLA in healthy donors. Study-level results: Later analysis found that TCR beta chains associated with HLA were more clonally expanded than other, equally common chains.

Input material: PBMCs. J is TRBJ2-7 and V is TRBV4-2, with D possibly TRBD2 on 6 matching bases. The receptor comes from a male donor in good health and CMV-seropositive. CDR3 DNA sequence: TGTGCCAGCAGCCAAGATCTTGCGGGGACGGGTTGCGAGCAGTACTTC. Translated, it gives CASSQDLAGTGCEQYF.